A selection of T cell receptor beta chains follows, all from one sample in a study of control samples from healthy donors and cancer patients. Libraries were prepared by immunoSEQ multiplex PCR; TCRdb keeps only in-frame clonotypes and omits some of them. The sample comprises roughly 86,000 clones, 85% to 95% of which are singletons, and over 1.3% rests with the top ten. The material sequenced was blood. These receptor sequences come from a woman aged 30 to 39 in good health. CDR3s include the opening cysteine and the closing phenylalanine or tryptophan. Fields, in order: CDR3 length, clone size, D gene, J gene, V gene, CDR3 DNA, CDR3 protein. A D gene is named only where the DNA matches it firmly. Rows give clone size only sometimes, using once, few, many, or a class for an expanded clone.

>14|NA|NA|TRBJ1-5|TRBV27
TGTGCCAGCAGTTCTACGGACGCGAATCAGCCCCAGCATTTT
CASSSTDANQPQHF
>15|NA|TRBD2|TRBJ2-1|TRBV27
TGTGCCAGCAGTTTCCTAGCGGGATTCGGCAATGAGCAGTTCTTC
CASSFLAGFGNEQFF
>12|once|NA|TRBJ2-2|TRBV7-9
TGTGCCAGCAGCACGAAGCCCGGGGAGCTGTTTTTT
CASSTKPGELFF
>18|NA|TRBD2|TRBJ2-1|TRBV10-2
TGCGCCAGCAGTGAGTCCCACCTGACTAGCGGGAGGGACAATGAGCAGTTCTTC
CASSESHLTSGRDNEQFF
>13|NA|NA|TRBJ1-2|TRBV5-1
TGCGCCAGCAGCTTGGGGCAAAACTATGGCTACACCTTC
CASSLGQNYGYTF
>11|NA|NA|TRBJ2-7|TRBV18
TGTGCCAGCTCACCAGGCTACGAGCAGTACTTC
CASSPGYEQYF
>17|NA|TRBD1|TRBJ2-1|TRBV14
TGTGCCAGCAGCCTTTGGACAGGCGGAGGATTTTTCAGGGAGCAGTTCTTC
CASSLWTGGGFFREQFF
>12|NA|NA|TRBJ2-7|TRBV5-1
TGCGCCAGCAGGCTTGAGGGAGTAGAGCAGTACTTC
CASRLEGVEQYF
>16|NA|NA|TRBJ1-5|TRBV19
TGTGCCAGTAGTCGCTATTCGGGACTGAGCAATCAGCCCCAGCATTTT
CASSRYSGLSNQPQHF
>14|NA|TRBD1|TRBJ2-1|TRBV6-1
TGTGCCAGCAGTGATCGGACAGGGAGAAATGAGCAGTTCTTC
CASSDRTGRNEQFF
>12|NA|NA|TRBJ1-1|TRBV6-4
TGTGCCAGCAGTGTAAGGAACACTGAAGCTTTCTTT
CASSVRNTEAFF
>14|NA|NA|TRBJ1-1|TRBV5-4
TGTGCCAGCAGCACCGTGGAGATGAACACTGAAGCTTTCTTT
CASSTVEMNTEAFF
>11|NA|NA|TRBJ2-5|TRBV20-1
TGCAGTGCTACATACCAAGAGACCCAGTACTTC
CSATYQETQYF
>14|NA|NA|TRBJ1-2|TRBV11-2
TGTGCCAGCAGCTTAATGGAGCAAAACTATGGCTACACCTTC
CASSLMEQNYGYTF
>12|NA|NA|TRBJ2-2|TRBV6-5
TGTGCCAGCAGTTACATCGCCGGGGAGCTGTTTTTT
CASSYIAGELFF
>14|NA|TRBD1|TRBJ2-3|TRBV24-1
TGTGCCACCAGTAACGGGACAGGGTTAGATACGCAGTATTTT
CATSNGTGLDTQYF
>12|few|NA|TRBJ2-7|TRBV27
TGTGCCAGCACACGGACCTTATACGAGCAGTACTTC
CASTRTLYEQYF
>15|NA|NA|TRBJ1-1|TRBV11-2
TGTGCCAGCAGCTCCCCAGTAGGGAGAGACACTGAAGCTTTCTTT
CASSSPVGRDTEAFF
>13|NA|NA|TRBJ1-2|TRBV30
TGTGCCTGGAGTAGGGGACATAACTATGGCTACACCTTC
CAWSRGHNYGYTF
>14|NA|NA|TRBJ1-5|TRBV10-3
TGTGCCATCAGTGAGCTGGGTGGAAATCAGCCCCAGCATTTT
CAISELGGNQPQHF
>13|NA|NA|TRBJ2-5|TRBV6-4
TGTGCCAGTTTACAGGATATGCAAGAGACCCAGTACTTC
CASLQDMQETQYF
>13|NA|NA|TRBJ1-5|TRBV6-5
TGTGCCAGCAGAGGCAATAGCAATCAGCCCCAGCATTTT
CASRGNSNQPQHF
>18|NA|TRBD2|TRBJ2-1|TRBV7-2
TGTGCCAGCAGCTTATCTGATGCTAGCGGGAGTTCCTACAATGAGCAGTTCTTC
CASSLSDASGSSYNEQFF
>15|NA|NA|TRBJ1-5|TRBV30
TGTGCCTGGAGTGTAGGAGACAGCATTAATCAGCCCCAGCATTTT
CAWSVGDSINQPQHF
>14|few|TRBD1|TRBJ2-7|TRBV6-6
TGTGCCAGCAGTAGAGCCGGGACAGGGGACGAGCAGTACTTC
CASSRAGTGDEQYF
>14|NA|NA|TRBJ1-1|TRBV6-5
TGTGCCAGCAGTTACTCGGCAGGGAACACTGAAGCTTTCTTT
CASSYSAGNTEAFF